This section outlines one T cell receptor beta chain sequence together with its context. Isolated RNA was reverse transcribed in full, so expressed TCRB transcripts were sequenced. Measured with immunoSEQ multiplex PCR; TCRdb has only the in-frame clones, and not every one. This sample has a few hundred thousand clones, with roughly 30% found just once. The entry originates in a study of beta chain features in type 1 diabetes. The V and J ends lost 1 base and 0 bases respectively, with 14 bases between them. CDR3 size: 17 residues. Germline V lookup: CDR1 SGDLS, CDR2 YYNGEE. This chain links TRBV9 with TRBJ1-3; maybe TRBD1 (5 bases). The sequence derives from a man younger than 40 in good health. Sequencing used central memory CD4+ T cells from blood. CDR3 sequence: CASSVRGDLLSGNTIYF. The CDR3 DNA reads TGTGCCAGCAGCGTAAGAGGGGACCTCCTCTCTGGAAACACCATATATTTT.